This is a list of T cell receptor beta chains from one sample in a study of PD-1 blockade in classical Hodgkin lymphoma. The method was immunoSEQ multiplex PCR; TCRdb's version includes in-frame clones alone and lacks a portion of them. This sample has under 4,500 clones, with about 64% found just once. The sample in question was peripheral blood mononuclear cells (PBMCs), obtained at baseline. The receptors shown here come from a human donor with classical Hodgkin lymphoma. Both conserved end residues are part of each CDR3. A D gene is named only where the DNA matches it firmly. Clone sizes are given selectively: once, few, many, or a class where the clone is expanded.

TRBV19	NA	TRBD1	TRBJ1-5	CASSPTGPNQPQHF	TGTGCCAGTAGTCCGACAGGGCCTAATCAGCCCCAGCATTTT
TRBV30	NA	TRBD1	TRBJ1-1	CAWSPRDSLNTEAFF	TGTGCCTGGAGCCCCCGGGACAGCTTGAACACTGAAGCTTTCTTT
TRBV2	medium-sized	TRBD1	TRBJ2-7	CASTLGQAYEQYF	TGTGCCAGCACTCTGGGACAGGCCTACGAGCAGTACTTC
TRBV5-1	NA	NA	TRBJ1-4	CASSSGPQGEKLFF	TGCGCCAGCAGCTCCGGGCCCCAGGGAGAAAAACTGTTTTTT
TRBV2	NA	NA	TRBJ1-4	CASSESPRRTEKLFF	TGTGCCAGCAGTGAAAGTCCTCGCCGGACGGAAAAACTGTTTTTT
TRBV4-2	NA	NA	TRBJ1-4	CASSQAREKLFF	TGTGCCAGCAGCCAAGCCCGTGAAAAACTGTTTTTT
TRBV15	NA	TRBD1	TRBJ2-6	CATSRGQGRHESGANVLTF	TGTGCCACCAGCAGAGGACAGGGTAGACACGAGTCTGGGGCCAACGTCCTGACTTTC
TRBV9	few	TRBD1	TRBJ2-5	CASGTGGSGETQYF	TGTGCCAGCGGGACAGGGGGAAGTGGAGAGACCCAGTACTTC
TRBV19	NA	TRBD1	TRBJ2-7	CASSGGQGAHEQYF	TGTGCCAGTAGTGGTGGACAGGGGGCCCACGAGCAGTACTTC
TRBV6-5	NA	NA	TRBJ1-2	CASRQGYGYTF	TGTGCCAGCCGCCAGGGGTATGGCTACACCTTC
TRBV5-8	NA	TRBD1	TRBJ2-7	CASSLVGQGREQYF	TGTGCCAGCAGCTTGGTGGGACAGGGCAGGGAGCAGTACTTC
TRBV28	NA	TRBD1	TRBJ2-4	CASSLSVADRDFIQYF	TGTGCCAGCAGTTTATCGGTTGCGGACAGGGATTTCATTCAGTACTTC
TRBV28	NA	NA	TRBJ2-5	CASSPLGKETQYF	TGTGCCAGCTCCCCTCTGGGCAAAGAGACCCAGTACTTC
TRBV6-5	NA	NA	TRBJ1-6	CASSVSGASPLHF	TGTGCCAGCAGTGTATCAGGGGCTTCACCCCTCCACTTT
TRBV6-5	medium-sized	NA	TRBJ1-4	CASSYSPGNEKLFF	TGTGCCAGCAGTTACTCGCCAGGGAATGAAAAACTGTTTTTT
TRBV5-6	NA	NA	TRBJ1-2	CASSLEGPYGYTF	TGTGCCAGCAGTTTGGAGGGGCCCTATGGCTACACCTTC
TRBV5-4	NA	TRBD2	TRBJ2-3	CASSLAGAGGPWTQYF	TGTGCCAGCAGCTTGGCCGGGGCGGGGGGGCCCTGGACGCAGTATTTT
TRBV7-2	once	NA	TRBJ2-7	CASSVTPRLGEQYF	TGTGCCAGCAGCGTCACCCCCCGACTCGGCGAGCAGTACTTC
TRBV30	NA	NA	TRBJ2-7	CAWSPGIGTYEQYF	TGTGCCTGGAGTCCGGGGATAGGGACCTACGAGCAGTACTTC
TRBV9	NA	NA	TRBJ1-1	CASSALRGSNTEAFF	TGTGCCAGCAGCGCCCTTCGGGGATCGAACACTGAAGCTTTCTTT
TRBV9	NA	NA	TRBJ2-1	CASSVGGSGTGPYNEQFF	TGTGCCAGCAGCGTAGGGGGATCCGGGACCGGTCCCTACAATGAGCAGTTCTTC
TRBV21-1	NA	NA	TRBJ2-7	CASSKVGGWTATYEQYF	TGTGCCAGCAGCAAAGTGGGGGGTTGGACAGCTACCTACGAGCAGTACTTC
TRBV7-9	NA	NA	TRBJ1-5	CASSAGGGGLGQPQHF	TGTGCCAGCAGCGCAGGCGGCGGCGGACTCGGTCAGCCCCAGCATTTT
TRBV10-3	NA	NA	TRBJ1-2	CAISDREEPNLYGYTF	TGTGCCATCAGTGATAGGGAGGAGCCCAATCTCTATGGCTACACCTTC
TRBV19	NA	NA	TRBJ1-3	CASSTGAQGTGNTIYF	TGTGCCAGTAGTACGGGAGCGCAGGGGACTGGAAACACCATATATTTT
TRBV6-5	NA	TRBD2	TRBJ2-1	CASSYSTGGGSEQFF	TGTGCCAGCAGTTACTCTACCGGGGGAGGGAGTGAGCAGTTCTTC
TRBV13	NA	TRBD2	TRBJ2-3	CASSLALGGSTDTQYF	TGTGCCAGCAGCTTAGCTCTGGGGGGGAGCACAGATACGCAGTATTTT
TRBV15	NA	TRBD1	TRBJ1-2	CATRTGDSYGYTF	TGTGCCACCAGAACCGGGGACAGCTATGGCTACACCTTC
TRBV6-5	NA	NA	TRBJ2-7	CASMETDPYEQYF	TGTGCCAGCATGGAGACAGACCCATACGAGCAGTACTTC
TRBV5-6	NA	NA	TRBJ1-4	CASSYRTGTADEKLFF	TGTGCCAGCAGCTATAGGACCGGGACTGCCGATGAAAAACTGTTTTTT
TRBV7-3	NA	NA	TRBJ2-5	CASSPSYQETQYF	TGTGCCAGCAGCCCCTCGTACCAAGAGACCCAGTACTTC
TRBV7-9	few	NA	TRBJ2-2	CASSPLGSGSTGELFF	TGTGCCAGCAGCCCCCTGGGATCGGGCTCCACCGGGGAGCTGTTTTTT
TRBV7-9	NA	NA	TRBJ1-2	CASSYPPVTGESYTF	TGTGCCAGCAGCTATCCACCGGTGACAGGCGAAAGCTACACCTTC
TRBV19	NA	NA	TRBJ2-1	CASSIGSSYNEQFF	TGTGCCAGTAGTATTGGGAGCTCCTACAATGAGCAGTTCTTC
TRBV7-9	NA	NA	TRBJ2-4	CASSLTGIQYF	TGTGCCAGCAGCCTGACAGGCATTCAGTACTTC
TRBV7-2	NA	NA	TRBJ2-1	CASSLRYRNEQFF	TGTGCCAGCAGCTTACGGTACCGCAATGAGCAGTTCTTC
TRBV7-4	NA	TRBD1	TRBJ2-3	CASIKFHRGASTDTQYF	TGTGCCAGTATCAAATTCCACAGGGGGGCTAGCACAGATACGCAGTATTTT
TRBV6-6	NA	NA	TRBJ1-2	CASSSGGGPYGYTF	TGTGCCAGCTCTTCGGGAGGGGGGCCCTATGGCTACACCTTC
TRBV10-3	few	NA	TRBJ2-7	CAISEPTDTGRIYEQYF	TGTGCCATCAGTGAGCCGACGGACACAGGGAGAATATACGAGCAGTACTTC
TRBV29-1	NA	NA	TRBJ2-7	CSGGHSYEQYF	TGCAGCGGGGGACACTCCTACGAGCAGTACTTC
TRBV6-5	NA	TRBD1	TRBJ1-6	CASRDGTAYNSPLHF	TGTGCCAGCAGAGATGGGACAGCTTATAATTCACCCCTCCACTTT
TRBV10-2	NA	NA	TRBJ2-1	CASRPSSNEQFF	TGCGCCAGCAGGCCCTCGAGCAATGAGCAGTTCTTC
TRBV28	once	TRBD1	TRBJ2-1	CASTPEGQAAPGSYNEQFF	TGTGCCAGCACCCCGGAGGGACAGGCAGCTCCCGGTTCCTACAATGAGCAGTTCTTC
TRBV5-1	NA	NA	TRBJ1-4	CASSLMKSHEKLFF	TGCGCCAGCAGCTTGATGAAGAGCCATGAAAAACTGTTTTTT